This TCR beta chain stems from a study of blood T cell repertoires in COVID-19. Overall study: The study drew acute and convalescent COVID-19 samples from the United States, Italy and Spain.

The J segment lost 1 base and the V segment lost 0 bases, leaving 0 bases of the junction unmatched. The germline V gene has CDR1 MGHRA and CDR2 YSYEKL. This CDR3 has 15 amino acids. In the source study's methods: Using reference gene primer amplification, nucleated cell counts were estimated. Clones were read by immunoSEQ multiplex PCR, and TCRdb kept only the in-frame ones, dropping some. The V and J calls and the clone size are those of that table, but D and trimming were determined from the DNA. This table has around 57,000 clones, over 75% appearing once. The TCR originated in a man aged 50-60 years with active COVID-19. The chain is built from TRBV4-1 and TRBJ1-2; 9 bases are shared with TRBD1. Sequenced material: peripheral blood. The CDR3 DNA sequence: TGCGCCAGCAGCCAAGAGGGACAGGGTAACTATGGCTACACCTTC. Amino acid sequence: CASSQEGQGNYGYTF.